Each of the 22 T cell receptor beta chains below was sequenced from the same sample in a study of blood T cell repertoires in COVID-19. Libraries were prepared by immunoSEQ multiplex PCR; TCRdb keeps only in-frame clonotypes and omits some of them. Of about 250,000 clones listed, around 84% are singletons. The sequencing input was PBMCs or T cells enriched from blood (not recorded which). These receptors all stem from a man aged 35-49 years who had been exposed to COVID-19.

This clone was detected a few times. The same CDR3 arises from other DNA sequences in this sample as well. The genes are TRBV10-2 and TRBJ2-5; 11 bases map to TRBD2. From germline, CDR1 is WSHSY and CDR2 SAAADI. Trimming cost V 6 bases and J 3 bases; bases outside gene matches: 0. The CDR3 length is 13 residues. The CDR3 sequence: CASRLAGEETQYF. The CDR3 DNA reads TGCGCCAGCAGACTAGCGGGAGAAGAGACCCAGTACTTC.

The chain uses TRBV11-2 and TRBJ2-7, with D perhaps matching TRBD1 (5 bases). Trimming pared 4 bases from V and 0 bases from J, leaving 16 bases between. Germline CDR1 is SGHAT and CDR2 is FQNNGV. The CDR3 contains 16 residues. This CDR3 reads CASSSVRLDTSYEQYF. CDR3 DNA sequence: TGTGCCAGCAGCTCAGTACGACTGGACACCTCCTACGAGCAGTACTTC.

The chain uses TRBV19 and TRBJ2-3; 10 bases map to TRBD1. The CDR3 covers 14 residues. Per the germline V gene, CDR1 is LNHDA and CDR2 is SQIVND (reference sequence). After removal of 8 bases from V and 2 bases from J, the junction contained 4 bases not matched to a gene. The CDR3 nucleotides are TGTGCCAGTCAGGGACAGGGGACCACAGATACGCAGTATTTT. This translates into CASQGQGTTDTQYF.

This chain uses TRBV7-6 with TRBJ2-7, with D maybe TRBD2 (5 bases). In germline, CDR1 is SGHVS, CDR2 FNYEAQ. The CDR3 covers 16 residues. V lost 1 base, J lost 1 base, and 14 bases lay in between. CDR3 residues: CASSLGRGWVSYEQYF. CDR3 nucleotide sequence: TGTGCCAGCAGCTTAGGTCGCGGGTGGGTATCCTACGAGCAGTACTTC. The full variable domain, with the rest looked up from reference TRBV7-6 and TRBJ2-7, is GAGVSQSPRYKVTKRGQDVALRCDPISGHVSLYWYRQALGQGPEFLTYFNYEAQQDKSGLPNDRFSAERPEGSISTLTIQRTEQRDSAMYRCASSLGRGWVSYEQYFGPGTRLTVT.

The chain recombines TRBV3-1 (or the pseudogene TRBV3-2) with TRBJ1-5; no reliable D call. V was trimmed by 2 bases and J by 5 bases, leaving 13 bases between them. Looked up from germline, CDR1 is LGHDT and CDR2 is YNNKEL (reference sequence). The CDR3 consists of 15 residues. The DNA of the CDR3 is TGTGCCAGCAGCCAAAGCACTATCCCCGATCAGCCCCAGCATTTT. This translates into CASSQSTIPDQPQHF.

This clone was detected only once. The same CDR3 also results from other DNA sequences found in this sample. The V gene is TRBV19, the J gene TRBJ2-7, with TRBD2 as a possible D gene (6 bases). Trimming removed 6 bases from V and 3 bases from J, with 6 bases in between. Germline-derived CDR1 and CDR2 are LNHDA and SQIVND (reference sequence). The CDR3 runs to 11 residues. CDR3 DNA sequence: TGTGCCAGTAGGGGGGGCTACGAGCAGTACTTC. It translates to CASRGGYEQYF.

The V call is TRBV30, the J call TRBJ2-7; 10 bases agree with TRBD2. Germline V gene sequence: CDR1 GTSNPN, CDR2 SVGIG (reference sequence). V gave up 3 bases and J gave up 2 bases; unmatched junction bases: 13. The CDR3 loop spans 17 amino acids. CDR3 protein: CAWRIGKTSGVTYEQYF. The CDR3 nucleotides are TGTGCCTGGAGAATCGGGAAAACTAGCGGGGTTACCTACGAGCAGTACTTC.

This chain joins TRBV19 and TRBJ1-1, with D possibly TRBD1 on 5 matching bases. CDR3 length equals 14 residues. V was cut by 2 bases and J by 3 bases, with 10 bases left in between. CDR1 and CDR2 (germline): LNHDA, SQIVND (reference sequence). CDR3 loop: CASSIIPGDTEAFF. CDR3 bases: TGTGCCAGTAGTATAATTCCGGGGGACACTGAAGCTTTCTTT. Together with reference TRBV19 and TRBJ1-1, the CDR3 gives the full variable domain: DGGITQSPKYLFRKEGQNVTLSCEQNLNHDAMYWYRQDPGQGLRLIYYSQIVNDFQKGDIAEGYSVSREKKESFPLTVTSAQKNPTAFYLCASSIIPGDTEAFFGQGTRLTVV.

The chain employs TRBV7-2 and TRBJ2-3, with TRBD2 identical over 7 bases. The length of the CDR3 is 13 residues. Germline CDR1 SGHTA, CDR2 FQGNSA. The V segment lost 1 base and the J segment 5 bases; nucleotides outside the gene matches: 0. CDR3 sequence: CASSLGTRDTQYF. The DNA of the CDR3 is TGTGCCAGCAGCTTAGGGACTAGAGATACGCAGTATTTT.

The chain combines TRBV2 with TRBJ2-2; 7 bases agree with TRBD1. CDR1 and CDR2 (germline): SNHLY, FYNNEI. The CDR3 runs to 15 residues. V lost 5 bases and J lost 1; bases outside the gene matches: 4. The CDR3 spells CASSTDRENTGELFF. DNA of the CDR3: TGTGCCAGCAGTACAGACAGGGAGAACACCGGGGAGCTGTTTTTT. The full variable domain, with the rest looked up from reference TRBV2 and TRBJ2-2, is EPEVTQTPSHQVTQMGQEVILRCVPISNHLYFYWYRQILGQKVEFLVSFYNNEISEKSEIFDDQFSVERPDGSNFTLKIRSTKLEDSAMYFCASSTDRENTGELFFGEGSRLTVL.

The gene calls are TRBV3-1 (or the pseudogene TRBV3-2) and TRBJ2-4; 7 positions agree with TRBD1. This CDR3 contains 18 residues. V was clipped by 2 bases and J by 0 bases; unmatched bases: 10. Germline V CDR1 and CDR2: LGHDT, YNNKEL (reference sequence). The CDR3: CASSQRDSRIPAKNIQYF. DNA for the CDR3: TGTGCCAGCAGCCAAAGGGACAGCCGTATTCCAGCCAAAAACATTCAGTACTTC.

The chain employs TRBV13 and TRBJ1-2; 12 bases agree with TRBD1. J lost 2 bases, V lost 4 bases, and 8 bases had no gene match. This CDR3 spans 17 amino acids. Germline V lookup: CDR1 PRHDT, CDR2 FYEKMQ (reference sequence). The CDR3 DNA is TGTGCCAGCAGCTCGGGGACAGGGGGCGCCCGAAACTATGGCTACACCTTC. Protein product: CASSSGTGGARNYGYTF.

This rearrangement joins TRBV4-2 to TRBJ1-1; D possibly corresponds to TRBD1 (5 bases). Germline assignment: CDR1 LGHNA and CDR2 YNFKEQ. Trimming stripped 10 bases from V and 0 bases from J, with 24 bases between. The CDR3 spans 17 residues. CDR3 protein: CATDGLGTGNMNTEAFF. DNA for the CDR3: TGTGCCACCGACGGCCTTGGAACAGGTAACATGAACACTGAAGCTTTCTTT.

The chain carries TRBV30 and TRBJ2-5, with no clear D. The CDR3 is 11 amino acids. In germline, CDR1 is GTSNPN, CDR2 SVGIG (reference sequence). Written as DNA, the CDR3 is TGTGCTTACGATCACGGGGAGACCCAGTACTTC. Amino acids: CAYDHGETQYF.

The chain is built from TRBV30 and TRBJ2-7; D possibly corresponds to TRBD1 (5 bases). V lost 1 base, J lost 5 bases, and 12 bases lay in between. This CDR3 region has 13 residues. In germline, CDR1 is GTSNPN, CDR2 SVGIG (reference sequence). In DNA, the CDR3 is TGTGCCTGGAGTGCCCAGGGCCCCCACGAGCAGTACTTC. Its protein is CAWSAQGPHEQYF. The whole variable domain, filled in from reference TRBV30 and TRBJ2-7, reads SQTIHQWPATLVQPVGSPLSLECTVEGTSNPNLYWYRQAAGRGLQLLFYSVGIGQISSEVPQNLSASRPQDRQFILSSKKLLLSDSGFYLCAWSAQGPHEQYFGPGTRLTVT.

The chain combines TRBV28 with TRBJ2-5; 7 positions agree with TRBD1. Per the germline V gene, CDR1 is MDHEN and CDR2 is SYDVKM. The V and J ends lost 8 bases and 3 bases, in that order; junction bases with no gene match: 9. The length of the CDR3 is 14 residues. The CDR3 DNA follows: TGTGCCAGCGCACCGACAGGGTGGGAAGAGACCCAGTACTTC. Protein: CASAPTGWEETQYF.

This chain joins TRBV10-3 and TRBJ2-7; D is perhaps TRBD2 (6 bases). The V gene lost 9 bases and the J gene lost 7 bases, with 13 bases spanning the gap. The CDR3 sequence is 11 residues long. In germline, CDR1 is ENHRY, CDR2 SYGVKD. The DNA of the CDR3 is TGTGCCATAGGGCGGGAAGTTGAGCAGTACTTC. It translates to CAIGREVEQYF.

V usage is TRBV5-4 and J usage is TRBJ1-3; D gene uncertain. Per germline, CDR1 SGHNT and CDR2 YYREEE (reference sequence). This CDR3 region has 14 residues. Trimming took 1 base from V and 4 from J, leaving 9 bases between them. CDR3 amino acids: CASSLSGSGNTIYF. The CDR3 DNA reads as TGTGCCAGCAGCTTGTCGGGGTCGGGAAACACCATATATTTT.

This sequence joins TRBV18 and TRBJ2-5; no clear D. The CDR3 covers 14 residues. The V end was cut by 0 bases, the J end by 1 base, with 6 bases between. Germline V gene lookup returns CDR1 KGHSH and CDR2 LQKENI. For the CDR3, the DNA is TGTGCCAGCTCACCACCTTCCATCCAAGAGACCCAGTACTTC. Protein product: CASSPPSIQETQYF.

The chain joins TRBV29-1 to TRBJ2-5, with TRBD1 matching 11 bases. The germline V gene encodes CDR1 SQVTM and CDR2 ANQGSEA. With 6 bases clipped from V and 6 bases from J, the junction kept 3 bases outside the gene matches. The length of the CDR3 is 12 residues. The CDR3 bases are TGCAGCGTCGGGACAGGGGGACAGACCCAGTACTTC. Its protein is CSVGTGGQTQYF. Based on the CDR3 plus reference TRBV29-1 and TRBJ2-5, the full variable domain is SAVISQKPSRDICQRGTSLTIQCQVDSQVTMMFWYRQQPGQSLTLIATANQGSEATYESGFVIDKFPISRPNLTFSTLTVSNMSPEDSSIYLCSVGTGGQTQYFGPGTRLLVL.

This clone occurred once. The V call is TRBV5-8, the J call TRBJ1-2, with D possibly matching TRBD1 (5 bases). Germline CDR1 reads SGHTS; CDR2 reads YDEGEE. V was pared by 1 base and J by 5 bases, with 15 bases between. The CDR3 loop spans 15 amino acids. The CDR3, as DNA: TGTGCCAGCAGCTTGAGGGGCCCAGGGAGGTATGGCTACACCTTC. Protein: CASSLRGPGRYGYTF.

The rearrangement joins TRBV3-1 (or the pseudogene TRBV3-2) to TRBJ2-4; 11 bases are a match to TRBD2. The germline CDR1 and CDR2 sequences are LGHDT and YNNKEL (reference sequence). This CDR3 spans 15 amino acids. The junction had 1 base not matched to a gene; V was cut back by 1 base and J by 5 bases. The CDR3 coding sequence is TGTGCCAGCAGCCAAGGGGGACTAGCGGAAAACATTCAGTACTTC. This gives the protein CASSQGGLAENIQYF.